This T cell receptor (beta chain) was identified during a study of blood T cell repertoires in COVID-19. As for the study in general: Italy, Spain and the United States were the sources of the convalescent and acute COVID-19 samples. PBMCs, B-cell-depleted T cells, or T cells provided the cDNA or gDNA that made up the material.

In the authors' methods: Amplification of reference gene primers was used by the study to estimate nucleated cell counts. Assay: immunoSEQ multiplex PCR; the TCRdb copy retains only in-frame clones and omits some. The DNA was the basis for D and trimming; V, J and clone size are from that table. The table lists about 270,000 clones, around 81% of them singletons. Germline values: CDR1 MDHEN, CDR2 SYDVKM. This CDR3 is 14 amino acids long. V trimming: 4 bases; J trimming: 5 bases; junction bases outside the gene matches: 7. This clone showed up just a few times. This receptor was obtained from a woman aged 50 to 60 with active or convalescent COVID-19. The sequenced sample was peripheral blood. This chain links TRBV28 with TRBJ1-2, with TRBD1 identical over 7 bases. CDR3 DNA sequence: TGTGCCAGCAGTTCAGCAGGGGGGACTTATGGCTACACCTTC. Its protein product is CASSSAGGTYGYTF.